These T cell receptor beta chains were read from a single sample in a study of shared clonotypes between healthy human individuals. Measured with immunoSEQ multiplex PCR; TCRdb has only the in-frame clones, and not every one. The sample lists under 2,000,000 clones, about 95% occurring once. The sequencing sample was made of naive CD8+ T cells sorted from blood. The source is a man aged 18 to 29 in good health. CDR3s include the opening cysteine and the closing phenylalanine or tryptophan. A D gene is named only where the DNA matches it firmly. Expanded clones get a size class; other rows say once, few or many, or leave the size out.

D gene: .
J gene: TRBJ2-7
clone size: .
V gene: TRBV11-3
CDR3 protein: CASPRDRTYEQYF
CDR3 DNA: TGTGCCAGCCCCCGGGACCGTACCTACGAGCAGTACTTC

D gene: .
J gene: TRBJ1-2
clone size: once
V gene: TRBV20-1
CDR3 protein: CSANGAGGYTF
CDR3 DNA: TGCAGTGCTAACGGGGCGGGAGGCTACACCTTC

D gene: .
J gene: TRBJ1-1
clone size: .
V gene: TRBV4-1
CDR3 protein: CASSQEKTLGTEAFF
CDR3 DNA: TGCGCCAGCAGCCAAGAGAAGACCTTGGGCACTGAAGCTTTCTTT

D gene: .
J gene: TRBJ2-1
clone size: .
V gene: TRBV28
CDR3 protein: CASSFRGVRAEQFF
CDR3 DNA: TGTGCCAGCAGTTTTAGGGGGGTACGGGCTGAGCAGTTCTTC

D gene: .
J gene: TRBJ1-5
clone size: .
V gene: TRBV6-5
CDR3 protein: CASSYSGTYNQPQHF
CDR3 DNA: TGTGCCAGCAGTTACTCTGGGACATATAATCAGCCCCAGCATTTT

D gene: TRBD1
J gene: TRBJ2-7
clone size: .
V gene: TRBV5-5
CDR3 protein: CASIPGQTYEQYF
CDR3 DNA: TGTGCCAGCATCCCGGGACAGACCTACGAGCAGTACTTC

D gene: .
J gene: TRBJ2-1
clone size: .
V gene: TRBV27
CDR3 protein: CASSLSSGQLYNEQFF
CDR3 DNA: TGTGCCAGCAGTTTAAGTTCGGGACAACTTTACAATGAGCAGTTCTTC

D gene: .
J gene: TRBJ1-1
clone size: once
V gene: TRBV5-1
CDR3 protein: CASSLVLPEEVNTEAFF
CDR3 DNA: TGCGCCAGCAGCTTGGTATTGCCGGAGGAAGTGAACACTGAAGCTTTCTTT

D gene: TRBD1
J gene: TRBJ1-2
clone size: .
V gene: TRBV5-6
CDR3 protein: CASSFLPGGASYGYTF
CDR3 DNA: TGTGCCAGCAGCTTTCTTCCAGGGGGGGCCTCCTATGGCTACACCTTC

D gene: .
J gene: TRBJ1-1
clone size: .
V gene: TRBV7-8
CDR3 protein: CASSQGVGTEAFF
CDR3 DNA: TGTGCCAGCAGCCAAGGGGTGGGAACTGAAGCTTTCTTT

D gene: TRBD2
J gene: TRBJ2-7
clone size: .
V gene: TRBV27
CDR3 protein: CASSPWTSGGTYEQYF
CDR3 DNA: TGTGCCAGCAGTCCATGGACTAGCGGGGGAACCTACGAGCAGTACTTC

D gene: TRBD2
J gene: TRBJ2-5
clone size: .
V gene: TRBV6-1
CDR3 protein: CASSEALAGGYQETQYF
CDR3 DNA: TGTGCCAGCAGTGAAGCGCTAGCGGGGGGGTACCAAGAGACCCAGTACTTC

D gene: TRBD1
J gene: TRBJ2-7
clone size: .
V gene: TRBV9
CDR3 protein: CASSAGTETDYEQYF
CDR3 DNA: TGTGCCAGCAGCGCCGGGACAGAAACAGACTACGAGCAGTACTTC

D gene: .
J gene: TRBJ2-5
clone size: .
V gene: TRBV4-1
CDR3 protein: CASSLIPQETQYF
CDR3 DNA: TGCGCCAGCAGCCTAATACCCCAAGAGACCCAGTACTTC

D gene: TRBD1
J gene: TRBJ2-2
clone size: .
V gene: TRBV4-3
CDR3 protein: CASSHPQGATGELFF
CDR3 DNA: TGCGCCAGCAGCCACCCACAGGGGGCCACCGGGGAGCTGTTTTTT

D gene: TRBD1
J gene: TRBJ2-1
clone size: .
V gene: TRBV11-2
CDR3 protein: CASSFSSQGAIRGEQFF
CDR3 DNA: TGTGCCAGCAGCTTTTCGTCCCAGGGGGCGATACGGGGAGAGCAGTTCTTC

D gene: .
J gene: TRBJ2-7
clone size: .
V gene: TRBV30
CDR3 protein: CAWSSLSNSYEQYF
CDR3 DNA: TGTGCCTGGAGTAGCCTCTCGAACTCCTACGAGCAGTACTTC

D gene: .
J gene: TRBJ1-4
clone size: .
V gene: TRBV11-2
CDR3 protein: CASSHETGNNEKLFF
CDR3 DNA: TGTGCCAGCAGCCATGAGACAGGAAATAATGAAAAACTGTTTTTT

D gene: .
J gene: TRBJ1-5
clone size: .
V gene: TRBV21-1
CDR3 protein: CASSKALEGARQPQHF
CDR3 DNA: TGTGCCAGCAGCAAAGCGCTGGAAGGGGCGCGGCAGCCCCAGCATTTT

D gene: .
J gene: TRBJ2-1
clone size: .
V gene: TRBV5-6
CDR3 protein: CASSLTGADSEQFF
CDR3 DNA: TGTGCCAGCAGCTTGACGGGGGCGGATAGTGAGCAGTTCTTC

D gene: .
J gene: TRBJ1-1
clone size: .
V gene: TRBV5-1
CDR3 protein: CASSLVGGSEAFF
CDR3 DNA: TGCGCCAGCAGCTTGGTAGGGGGGAGTGAAGCTTTCTTT

D gene: .
J gene: TRBJ1-1
clone size: .
V gene: TRBV6-1
CDR3 protein: CASSEIGGITTEAFF
CDR3 DNA: TGTGCCAGCAGTGAGATAGGAGGTATTACCACTGAAGCTTTCTTT

D gene: .
J gene: TRBJ2-7
clone size: .
V gene: TRBV27
CDR3 protein: CASSADSAYEQYF
CDR3 DNA: TGTGCCAGCAGTGCTGACAGCGCCTACGAGCAGTACTTC

D gene: .
J gene: TRBJ2-1
clone size: .
V gene: TRBV7-2
CDR3 protein: CASALYNEQFF
CDR3 DNA: TGTGCCAGCGCTCTATACAATGAGCAGTTCTTC

D gene: .
J gene: TRBJ1-4
clone size: .
V gene: TRBV19
CDR3 protein: CASSIESGLAEKLFF
CDR3 DNA: TGTGCCAGTAGTATAGAGTCCGGGTTGGCGGAAAAACTGTTTTTT

D gene: .
J gene: TRBJ2-1
clone size: once
V gene: TRBV10-2
CDR3 protein: CASTLDGGTDEQFF
CDR3 DNA: TGCGCCAGCACCCTGGACGGAGGGACCGATGAGCAGTTCTTC

D gene: .
J gene: TRBJ1-6
clone size: .
V gene: TRBV10-2
CDR3 protein: CASSELNNSPLHF
CDR3 DNA: TGCGCCAGCAGTGAGCTTAATAATTCACCCCTCCACTTT

D gene: TRBD1
J gene: TRBJ2-7
clone size: .
V gene: TRBV14
CDR3 protein: CASSQIRQGNREQYF
CDR3 DNA: TGTGCCAGCAGCCAAATTCGACAGGGAAATAGGGAGCAGTACTTC

D gene: TRBD1
J gene: TRBJ1-1
clone size: few
V gene: TRBV4-1
CDR3 protein: CASSPFQGAGTEAFF
CDR3 DNA: TGCGCCAGCAGCCCTTTTCAGGGGGCGGGCACTGAAGCTTTCTTT

D gene: TRBD2
J gene: TRBJ2-7
clone size: .
V gene: TRBV5-1
CDR3 protein: CASSLAWDAHPRAGETYEQYF
CDR3 DNA: TGCGCCAGCAGCTTGGCCTGGGATGCGCACCCTAGAGCGGGGGAAACCTACGAGCAGTACTTC

D gene: .
J gene: TRBJ2-1
clone size: .
V gene: TRBV7-9
CDR3 protein: CASSSVAPGYSYNEQFF
CDR3 DNA: TGTGCCAGCAGCTCAGTGGCGCCGGGATACTCCTACAATGAGCAGTTCTTC

D gene: .
J gene: TRBJ2-3
clone size: .
V gene: TRBV7-9
CDR3 protein: CASSLFQGFSDTQYF
CDR3 DNA: TGTGCCAGCAGCTTATTCCAGGGGTTCTCAGATACGCAGTATTTT

D gene: .
J gene: TRBJ1-1
clone size: once
V gene: TRBV6-5
CDR3 protein: CASRSGVDTEAFF
CDR3 DNA: TGTGCCAGCAGGTCAGGGGTGGACACTGAAGCTTTCTTT

D gene: .
J gene: TRBJ2-2
clone size: once
V gene: TRBV6-5
CDR3 protein: CASSYSAGRGTGELFF
CDR3 DNA: TGTGCCAGCAGTTACTCGGCGGGGCGCGGAACCGGGGAGCTGTTTTTT

D gene: .
J gene: TRBJ2-5
clone size: .
V gene: TRBV5-1
CDR3 protein: CASSSRQSTRTFQETQYF
CDR3 DNA: TGCGCCAGCAGCTCTCGACAGTCCACACGTACCTTCCAAGAGACCCAGTACTTC

D gene: TRBD2
J gene: TRBJ2-2
clone size: .
V gene: TRBV7-6
CDR3 protein: CASSDGGIGELFF
CDR3 DNA: TGTGCCAGCAGCGACGGGGGGATCGGGGAGCTGTTTTTT

D gene: .
J gene: TRBJ2-5
clone size: .
V gene: TRBV7-9
CDR3 protein: CASSFQEETQYF
CDR3 DNA: TGTGCCAGCAGCTTTCAGGAAGAGACCCAGTACTTC

D gene: .
J gene: TRBJ2-3
clone size: .
V gene: TRBV6-4
CDR3 protein: CASSEFGQGDTQYF
CDR3 DNA: TGTGCCAGCAGTGAATTTGGACAAGGAGATACGCAGTATTTT

D gene: TRBD1
J gene: TRBJ1-6
clone size: .
V gene: TRBV19
CDR3 protein: CASSMTGFYNSPLHF
CDR3 DNA: TGTGCCAGTAGTATGACAGGGTTCTATAATTCACCCCTCCACTTT

D gene: .
J gene: TRBJ2-7
clone size: .
V gene: TRBV9
CDR3 protein: CASSVGKHRRRSYEQYF
CDR3 DNA: TGTGCCAGCAGCGTAGGCAAACACAGGAGGCGATCCTACGAGCAGTACTTC

D gene: TRBD1
J gene: TRBJ1-1
clone size: .
V gene: TRBV5-4
CDR3 protein: CASSSRQGGDTEAFF
CDR3 DNA: TGTGCCAGCAGCTCTAGGCAGGGGGGGGACACTGAAGCTTTCTTT

D gene: TRBD2
J gene: TRBJ2-7
clone size: .
V gene: TRBV5-1
CDR3 protein: CASSLVTSGARIYEQYF
CDR3 DNA: TGCGCCAGCAGCTTGGTGACTAGCGGGGCCCGAATTTACGAGCAGTACTTC

D gene: TRBD1
J gene: TRBJ2-7
clone size: .
V gene: TRBV6-1
CDR3 protein: CASSEYVGQGSYEQYF
CDR3 DNA: TGTGCCAGCAGTGAATATGTCGGACAGGGGTCCTACGAGCAGTACTTC

D gene: TRBD1
J gene: TRBJ2-1
clone size: .
V gene: TRBV4-1
CDR3 protein: CASSPQGQGYNEQFF
CDR3 DNA: TGCGCCAGCAGCCCTCAAGGACAGGGTTACAATGAGCAGTTCTTC

D gene: .
J gene: TRBJ2-3
clone size: .
V gene: TRBV2
CDR3 protein: CASSEEAGPSTDTQYF
CDR3 DNA: TGTGCCAGCAGTGAAGAAGCAGGGCCGAGTACAGATACGCAGTATTTT

D gene: TRBD2
J gene: TRBJ2-3
clone size: .
V gene: TRBV7-9
CDR3 protein: CASSLVYASGSTDTQYF
CDR3 DNA: TGTGCCAGCAGCTTAGTATATGCTAGCGGGAGTACAGATACGCAGTATTTT

D gene: .
J gene: TRBJ1-5
clone size: .
V gene: TRBV4-3
CDR3 protein: CASSQVRDNNQPQHF
CDR3 DNA: TGCGCCAGCAGCCAAGTCCGGGACAACAATCAGCCCCAGCATTTT

D gene: .
J gene: TRBJ2-3
clone size: .
V gene: TRBV9
CDR3 protein: CASSVDSYTDTQYF
CDR3 DNA: TGTGCCAGCAGCGTAGACTCTTACACAGATACGCAGTATTTT

D gene: TRBD1
J gene: TRBJ2-5
clone size: .
V gene: TRBV11-3
CDR3 protein: CASSLGQGPWETQYF
CDR3 DNA: TGTGCCAGCAGCTTAGGACAGGGTCCTTGGGAGACCCAGTACTTC

D gene: .
J gene: TRBJ2-7
clone size: once
V gene: TRBV10-3
CDR3 protein: CAISDGVAGSYEQYF
CDR3 DNA: TGTGCCATCAGTGACGGGGTGGCAGGGTCCTACGAGCAGTACTTC